The subject of this entry is one T cell receptor (beta chain). What it binds is unknown. TCRdb reprocessed the 5' RACE reads with MiXCR, giving one entry per CDR3 protein. The sample holds about 320,000 distinct CDR3 sequences, approximately 15% seen once. The source of the sample is a study of T-cell memory formation after mild COVID-19. In the study overall: Most TCR clusters belonged to a single donor. Study-level results: Later expanders leaned toward CD4+, whereas clones contracting from day 15 to 85 were balanced CD4/CD8. Contracting CD4+ clones sat mainly in CM and EM; CD8+ in EMRA.

In germline, CDR1 is MDHEN, CDR2 SYDVKM. The CDR3 runs to 13 residues. Trimming stripped 5 bases from V and 7 bases from J, with 15 bases between. The receptor was derived from a man aged 18 to 30 who had mild COVID-19 (a few samples of this study predate the infection). Cell type and time point are not known. V and J are TRBV28 and TRBJ2-7; TRBD2 is a possible D gene (7 bases). Specimen: PBMCs or a T cell subset sorted from them (not recorded which). The CDR3 DNA sequence: TGTGCCAGCAGTGCCGCGGGGGCGTCTGAGCAGTACGTC. It translates to CASSAAGASEQYV.